The present T cell receptor (beta chain) was sequenced within a study of T-cell memory formation after mild COVID-19 (dated by TCRdb to the early 2020s). About the full investigation: TCR sequence clusters from the two donors were found to be largely donor specific. In a couple of donors, T-cell clones that expanded and contracted after mild COVID-19 were tracked by sequencing TCRalpha and TCRbeta repertoires over time. The cohort was made up of two young adult volunteers, one female and one male, who were previously healthy.

The CDR1 and CDR2 encoded by the germline V gene are SGHVS and FQNEAQ. V drops 1 base and J drops 1 base, leaving 5 bases in between. There are 14 amino acids in the CDR3, from cysteine to phenylalanine inclusive. Solely the CDR3 DNA is kept, with 42 bases framed from the first base. The sequencer was an Illumina NovaSeq 6000. cDNA libraries for TCRalpha and TCRbeta were prepared by 5'RACE using constant-segment primers, with sample barcodes and unique molecular identifiers added. RNA was extracted from every sample with Trizol reagent. Libraries were amplified in two PCR steps, with a second sample barcode and Illumina TruSeq adapters added in the second step. Libraries were sequenced on an Illumina NovaSeq with 2 x 150 bp paired-end reads. In the source study's methods: Reads were demultiplexed and collapsed into UMI-guided consensus sequences with migec v1.2.7. Using mixcr v2.1.11, the UMI consensuses were aligned to TRA and TRB V and J templates and assembled into clonotypes. Clonotypes were classified as expanded or contracted when called significant by both edgeR and NoisET, with noise models trained on biological replicates. For edgeR calls, the thresholds were a false discovery rate-adjusted p below 0.01 and a log2 fold-change of 1. As an exploratory analysis of dynamics, max-normalized trajectories of the 1000 most abundant clonotypes were examined by PCA with hierarchical clustering. Separately sequenced CD4+ and CD8+ repertoires were used to assign the CD4 or CD8 phenotype of responding clones. Using fastp at Q25 and MiXCR, TCRdb reprocessed the public reads and kept productive beta chains. Rows matching on CDR3 protein sequence are summarized as one entry with the most common DNA and genes. The V and J calls and clone size are TCRdb's, not the authors'. The sample table records a few hundred thousand distinct CDR3 sequences; 8.2% of these occur just once. The ten largest account for approximately 22% of the sample.

To note about this clonotype: This receptor's antigen is unknown. Per-nucleotide qualities are absent, and no much larger clonotype sits a single base away.

Ficoll-Paque density gradient centrifugation was the method used to isolate PBMCs. Broad study findings and their caveats: The study included only a couple of mild cases, and larger cohorts that include severe cases with pre-infection samples were judged to be necessary. From day 15 to 85, contracting clones showed balanced CD4/CD8 phenotypes, whereas a second wave of clones that expanded from day 15 to 37 leaned towards CD4+. The detection of some responding clones in pre-infection memory suggests that pre-existing cross-reactive memory T cells joined the SARS-CoV-2 response. SARS-CoV-2 specificity of the second-wave clones peaking on day 37 was not confirmed. Contracting CD4+ clones appeared mostly in the CM and EM memory subsets, whereas CD8+ clones were enriched in EMRA.

The V and J genes are TRBV7-8 and TRBJ1-5; the D gene identity is not certain. The sequenced material came from PBMCs or a T cell subset sorted from them (not recorded which). The receptor was derived from a man between 18 and 29 years old who had mild COVID-19 (a few samples of this study predate the infection). The sample titles of this study are shuffled in the database, so cell type and time point are left out; the donor was told from shared clones. DNA sequence: TGTGCCAGCAGCTTAGGAGCCAGCAATCAGCCCCAGCATTTT. This translates into CASSLGASNQPQHF. The entire variable domain, with the stretches around the CDR3 drawn from the reference TRBV7-8 and TRBJ1-5 proteins, is GAGVSQSPRYKVAKRGQDVALRCDPISGHVSLFWYQQALGQGPEFLTYFQNEAQLDKSGLPSDRFFAERPEGSVSTLKIQRTQQEDSAVYLCASSLGASNQPQHFGDGTRLSIL.